This TCR beta chain derives from a study of shared clonotypes between healthy human individuals. About this clone: Its antigen is currently unknown. At the DNA level, this CDR3 is encoded by other sequences in the same sample as well.

CDR3 size: 13 residues. With 0 bases removed from V and 7 bases from J, the gap between germline ends came to 7 bases. The germline gives CDR1 SGHAT, CDR2 FQNNGV. Only in-frame clones appear in the TCRdb table, and some are missing; sequencing was by immunoSEQ multiplex PCR. The sample includes 550,000 to 700,000 clones, 60% to 75% of them seen just once. Notes on the study in general: In a few donors, approximately 5% of naive CD4 clonotypes appeared in common. Generation probabilities of non-shared clonotypes were lower (relative to those shared by all four donors).

The V call is TRBV11-2, the J call TRBJ1-5; D may be TRBD1 (5 bases). The sequence came from a woman in her 30s in good health. The sequencing input was memory CD4+ T cells sorted from blood. Subset noted: CD45RA-negative fraction. The CDR3 spells CASSLEGGQPQHF. The DNA for the CDR3 is TGTGCCAGCAGCTTAGAGGGGGGGCAGCCCCAGCATTTT.